These 11 T cell receptor beta chains share one sample of origin, sequenced in a study of T-cell reconstitution after alpha-beta-depleted transplantation in children. Preparation of the TCRbeta library involved a method that used unique molecular identifiers. MiXCR, applied by TCRdb to the PCR reads, yields one record per CDR3 protein. Here the sample spans a few hundred thousand distinct CDR3 sequences, 20% to 30% being singletons. Specimen: PBMCs, mostly from graft donor cells, collected 360 days after TCRalphabeta/CD19-depleted stem cell transplant. The receptors derive from a female patient between 2 and 15 years old who had a stem cell transplant for congenital amegakaryocytic thrombocytopenia, so the T cells may come from the graft donor.

The chain's CDR3 is CSARSARDSYEQYF. The CDR3 nucleotides read TGCAGTGCTAGATCGGCGAGGGACTCCTACGAGCAGTACTTC. V and J are TRBV20-1 and TRBJ2-7, with D tentatively TRBD2 (5 bases). V lost 2 bases, J lost 0 bases, and 11 bases lay in between. CDR1 is DFQATT, CDR2 SNEGSKA, per germline (reference sequence). This CDR3 contains 14 residues.

In this sample, this clonotype turned up a few times. The chain is built from TRBV10-1 and TRBJ1-5; a possible D gene is TRBD1 (5 bases). V gave up 6 bases and J gave up 1 base, with 7 bases separating them. Germline assignment: CDR1 WNHNN and CDR2 SYGVQD (reference sequence). There are 13 residues in the CDR3. The CDR3 DNA is TGCGCCAGCAGGGGACTGAGCAATCAGCCCCAGCATTTT. This codes for CASRGLSNQPQHF.

V usage is TRBV12-3 or TRBV12-4 and J usage is TRBJ2-3, with TRBD2 as a possible D gene (5 bases). The CDR3 covers 12 residues. V was cut by 3 bases and J by 9 bases, with 10 bases left in between. Here the CDR3 reads CASSFQRKTQYF. In DNA form, the CDR3 reads TGTGCCAGCAGTTTTCAGCGGAAAACGCAGTATTTT.

The chain carries TRBV29-1 and TRBJ2-1; D may be TRBD1 (6 bases). The CDR3 consists of 14 residues. Trimming took off 1 base at V and 6 bases at J, with 13 bases between the two ends. From germline, CDR1 is SQVTM and CDR2 ANQGSEA. CDR3 amino acids: CSVEGQGKGNEQFF. The CDR3, as DNA: TGCAGCGTTGAAGGTCAGGGGAAAGGCAATGAGCAGTTCTTC.

The chain links TRBV4-1 to TRBJ2-6, with TRBD1 as a possible D gene (6 bases). Trimming removed 3 bases from V and 2 bases from J, with 17 bases in between. Germline lookup yields CDR1 MGHRA and CDR2 YSYEKL. This CDR3 comprises 18 residues. The CDR3 region has the DNA TGCGCCAGCAGCCAGCCGGGACATAAAAAGGCTGGGGCCAACGTCCTGACTTTC. Protein sequence: CASSQPGHKKAGANVLTF.

This clonotype has a handful of counts. The chain employs TRBV25-1 and TRBJ2-3, with a weak D call TRBD2 (6 bases). This CDR3 region has 15 residues. The germline gives CDR1 MGHDK, CDR2 SYGVNS. Trimming stripped 1 base from V and 1 base from J, with 9 bases between. The CDR3 DNA sequence: TGTGCCAGCAGTGAATTAACGGGAGGCACAGATACGCAGTATTTT. Residues: CASSELTGGTDTQYF.

The rearrangement joins TRBV15 to TRBJ1-2; D ambiguous. Germline loops: CDR1 LNHNV, CDR2 YYDKDF (reference sequence). The CDR3 consists of 16 residues. V shed 0 bases and J shed 2 bases, with 13 bases lying between them. The CDR3 region is CATSRDLGSWNYGYTF. The CDR3 bases are TGTGCCACCAGCAGAGATCTAGGCAGCTGGAACTATGGCTACACCTTC.

The table lists this clonotype with a few counts. The rearrangement joins TRBV20-1 to TRBJ2-1; 14 bases are shared with TRBD2. The CDR3 totals 16 residues. Germline CDR1 reads DFQATT; CDR2 reads SNEGSKA (reference sequence). Unmatched junction bases numbered 6, after V lost 3 bases and J lost 5 bases. CDR3 sequence: CSASGLAGGEDNEQFF. As DNA, the CDR3 is TGCAGTGCTAGCGGACTAGCGGGAGGTGAGGACAATGAGCAGTTCTTC.

The table lists this clonotype with a few counts. This chain links TRBV20-1 with TRBJ1-1; 11 bases are shared with TRBD1. Germline V CDR1 and CDR2: DFQATT, SNEGSKA (reference sequence). The length of the CDR3 is 14 residues. CDR3 in DNA: TGCATGCAGGCACGGACAGGGGGCGTCACTGAAGCTTTCTTT. It encodes CMQARTGGVTEAFF.

This clonotype occurred many times. This chain uses TRBV4-2 with TRBJ2-7; no clear D gene. The V gene lost 1 base and the J gene lost 4 bases, with 11 bases spanning the gap. This CDR3 has 14 residues. Germline CDR1 is LGHNA and CDR2 is YNFKEQ. The CDR3 protein is CASSQGPVGYEQYF. In nucleotides, the CDR3 is TGTGCCAGCAGCCAAGGACCCGTAGGTTACGAGCAGTACTTC.

V usage is TRBV5-1 and J usage is TRBJ2-2; D uncertain. V was shortened by 4 bases and J by 3 bases, with 16 bases between the two germline ends. Per germline, CDR1 SGHRS and CDR2 YFSETQ. CDR3 length: 16 residues. The chain's CDR3 is CASSRDQHRYTGELFF. DNA of the CDR3: TGCGCCAGCAGCCGCGACCAACACCGATACACCGGGGAGCTGTTTTTT.